These 12 T cell receptor beta chains were all obtained from the same sample, sequenced in a study of OX40 agonist ivuxolimab in advanced cancers. TCRdb's table, derived via immunoSEQ multiplex PCR, lists solely in-frame clones and lacks some. This repertoire shows tens of thousands of clones, 90% to 95% found once; its top ten account for approximately 22%. The material sequenced was CD4+ or CD8+ T cells sorted from blood, taken in a trial of the OX40 agonist ivuxolimab. The origin of the receptors is an adult with an advanced solid tumor such as melanoma, head and neck, liver or kidney cancer.

This clone was observed a few times. The chain combines TRBV10-1 with TRBJ2-1, with D possibly being TRBD2 (7 bases). Trimming removed 3 bases from V and 7 bases from J, with 13 bases in between. Germline values: CDR1 WNHNN, CDR2 SYGVQD (reference sequence). The CDR3 is 14 amino acids. The CDR3 loop reads CASSEGGVGNEQFF. For the CDR3, the DNA is TGCGCCAGCAGTGAAGGGGGGGTTGGAAATGAGCAGTTCTTC.

This chain uses TRBV28 with TRBJ2-1; D gene uncertain. The CDR3 has 13 amino acids. The germline CDR1 and CDR2 sequences are MDHEN and SYDVKM. Trimming shortened V by 8 bases and J by 8 bases, and 16 bases separated the two germline ends. For the CDR3, the DNA is TGTGCCAGCTCCGTTCGAGGAGCTGATGAGCAGTTCTTC. Its translation is CASSVRGADEQFF.

The chain couples TRBV29-1 to TRBJ1-1, with D perhaps matching TRBD1 (5 bases). This CDR3 comprises 12 residues. V shed 5 bases and J shed 5 bases, with 12 bases lying between them. CDR1 and CDR2 (germline): SQVTM, ANQGSEA. Written as DNA, the CDR3 is TGCAGCGTTCAGGGTGGAACAACTGAAGCTTTCTTT. Protein: CSVQGGTTEAFF.

This clone occurred once. V gene TRBV4-3 combines with J gene TRBJ2-7; 14 bases fit TRBD2. The trim removed 3 bases at V and 7 bases at J, leaving 8 bases unmatched. This CDR3 has 16 amino acids. Per germline, CDR1 LGHNA and CDR2 YSLEER. CDR3 DNA sequence: TGCGCCAGCAGCCACCTTGGGACTAGCGGGAGTAATGAGCAGTACTTC. This gives the protein CASSHLGTSGSNEQYF.

The chain links TRBV28 to TRBJ2-7; D not certain. This CDR3 contains 11 residues. Germline V gene lookup returns CDR1 MDHEN and CDR2 SYDVKM. Trimming removed 10 bases at V and 4 bases at J, with 11 bases between. The CDR3 region is CATCWGYEQYF. The CDR3 region has the DNA TGTGCCACTTGCTGGGGTTACGAGCAGTACTTC. Looking up the rest from reference TRBV28 and TRBJ2-7 gives the full variable domain: DVKVTQSSRYLVKRTGEKVFLECVQDMDHENMFWYRQDPGLGLRLIYFSYDVKMKEKGDIPEGYSVSREKKERFSLILESASTNQTSMYLCATCWGYEQYFGPGTRLTVT.

The chain couples TRBV28 to TRBJ1-3; 9 bases map to TRBD1. The junction had 9 bases not matched to a gene; V was cut back by 5 bases and J by 4 bases. The V gene's germline CDR1 is MDHEN and CDR2 SYDVKM. The CDR3 is made up of 16 amino acids. CDR3 residues: CASSHSGTGHGNTIYF. The CDR3 DNA reads as TGTGCCAGCAGTCACTCCGGGACAGGGCACGGAAACACCATATATTTT. Using reference TRBV28 and TRBJ1-3 for the parts outside the CDR3, the full variable domain is DVKVTQSSRYLVKRTGEKVFLECVQDMDHENMFWYRQDPGLGLRLIYFSYDVKMKEKGDIPEGYSVSREKKERFSLILESASTNQTSMYLCASSHSGTGHGNTIYFGEGSWLTVV.

Comments on this clone: As the CDR3 is not closed by the conserved phenylalanine or tryptophan, this likely results from a read error. It is unclear where the CDR3 begins or ends on the DNA, so no DNA is shown, and the CDR3 is as TCRdb lists it. The chain has TRBV21-1 and TRBJ1-5; the D call in the table, TRBD1, was not verified against the DNA. TRBV21-1 is listed as a pseudogene. The CDR3 is made up of 10 amino acids, end residues included. The CDR3 here is CASSSRQLFC.

J is TRBJ1-1 and V is TRBV29-1, with D possibly TRBD1 on 6 matching bases. Germline V gives CDR1 SQVTM, CDR2 ANQGSEA. The CDR3 loop spans 13 amino acids. V was cut by 4 bases and J by 0 bases, with 9 bases left in between. CDR3 region: CSVGGGLNTEAFF. CDR3 bases: TGCAGCGTTGGGGGGGGGCTGAACACTGAAGCTTTCTTT.

The chain carries TRBV6-5 and TRBJ1-2, with D possibly matching TRBD1 (6 bases). Trimming removed 0 bases at V and 7 bases at J, with 12 bases between. Germline lookup yields CDR1 MNHEY and CDR2 SVGAGI. The CDR3 contains 14 residues. CDR3 amino acids: CASSYSGGAGGYTF. DNA for the CDR3: TGTGCCAGCAGTTACTCCGGGGGCGCGGGTGGCTACACCTTC.

This clone was detected once. The rearrangement joins TRBV27 to TRBJ2-1; 8 nucleotides line up with TRBD2. Germline V gene data show CDR1 as MNHEY and CDR2 as SMNVEV (reference sequence). V was clipped by 6 bases and J by 0 bases; unmatched bases: 4. This CDR3 spans 15 amino acids. Here the CDR3 DNA reads TGTGCCAGCAGCCATCTAGCGGGCTCCTACAATGAGCAGTTCTTC. Amino acids: CASSHLAGSYNEQFF.

This chain links TRBV18 with TRBJ2-2; 8 positions match TRBD1. The CDR3 length is 20 residues. The germline gives CDR1 KGHSH, CDR2 LQKENI. Germline trimming cut 4 bases from V and 3 bases from J; bases unmatched to any gene: 19. CDR3 sequence reads: CASSLLSRDRSRGDTGELFF. CDR3 bases: TGTGCCAGCTCACTGCTTTCCCGGGACAGGTCCCGCGGGGACACCGGGGAGCTGTTTTTT.

The chain employs TRBV13 and TRBJ2-7; D is undetermined. This CDR3 comprises 12 residues. Per germline, CDR1 PRHDT and CDR2 FYEKMQ (reference sequence). V was trimmed by 4 bases and J by 3 bases, leaving 7 bases between them. CDR3 loop: CASSSAGYEQYF. In DNA, the CDR3 is TGTGCCAGCAGCTCTGCAGGCTACGAGCAGTACTTC.